The entry below describes one T cell receptor beta chain. The V gene lost 4 bases and the J gene lost 8 bases, with 12 bases spanning the gap. Germline values: CDR1 SGHRS, CDR2 YFSETQ. The CDR3 spans 12 residues. In the original workflow: Amplification with reference gene primers provided the estimates of nucleated cell counts. Using immunoSEQ multiplex PCR, the repertoire was profiled, and TCRdb retains in-frame clones only, with some absent. That table gives V, J and clone size, and the DNA gave D and trimming. Found here are approximately 38,000 clones, around 90% of them singletons; the top ten hold almost 5%. The data derive from a study of blood T cell repertoires in COVID-19. Looking at the study overall: From T cells, B-cell-depleted T cells, or PBMCs came the material, which was cDNA or gDNA.

Sequencing used peripheral blood. The receptor was derived from a woman in her seventies with active COVID-19. V and J are TRBV5-1 and TRBJ1-1, with unresolved D. CDR3 bases: TGCGCCAGCAGCGACCTCCCCGGGGAAGCTTTCTTT. It codes for CASSDLPGEAFF.